Below, one T cell receptor (beta chain) is given with its context. Its matching antigen is unknown. This record comes from a study of shared clonotypes between healthy human individuals. The CDR3 covers 13 residues. V gave up 4 bases and J gave up 8 bases, with 12 bases separating them. The V gene's germline CDR1 is SNHLY and CDR2 FYNNEI. General study points: Naive CD4 clonotypes were shared across a few donors at 4% to 5%.

At a deep level, the assay was run. Each cell subset's genomic DNA was divided evenly among several immunoSEQ plates. The protocol was immunoSEQ multiplex PCR, while the TCRdb copy is restricted to in-frame clones and leaves out a portion. The sample holds about 2 million clones; 85% to 95% are singletons and the top ten take 0.13%. Material for sequencing was naive CD4+ T cells sorted from blood. Subset in this sample: CD45RA+ positively selected. The chain joins TRBV2 to TRBJ2-4; D uncertain. This sequence was found in a man between 18 and 35 years old in good health. CDR3 nucleotide sequence: TGTGCCAGCAGTGTCGTGGGTGGGCACATTCAGTACTTC. This codes for CASSVVGGHIQYF. The whole variable domain, remainder taken from reference TRBV2 and TRBJ2-4, is EPEVTQTPSHQVTQMGQEVILRCVPISNHLYFYWYRQILGQKVEFLVSFYNNEISEKSEIFDDQFSVERPDGSNFTLKIRSTKLEDSAMYFCASSVVGGHIQYFGAGTRLSVL.